This record covers a single T cell receptor (beta chain). Its antigen remains unidentified. This sample was taken from a study of cytomegalovirus exposure and HLA in healthy donors. Study results and caveats: A prior analysis recorded that most TCR beta V segments were productive about 87% or about 30% of the time. V- and J-gene trimming in TCR beta was tied to a missense DCLRE1C variant by an analysis performed later.

Primers: 60 Vbeta forward and 13 Jbeta reverse. TCRdb keeps only in-frame clones here, not all; method: immunoSEQ multiplex PCR. The sample lists 130,000 to 150,000 clones; more than 70% were seen once. The sequencing input was PBMCs. The TCR comes from a male donor in good health and CMV-seropositive.

Here the CDR3 reads CASSVTSGSTYEQFF. The CDR3 DNA reads as TGTGCCAGCAGCGTTACTAGCGGGAGTACATATGAGCAGTTCTTC. The chain uses TRBV9 and TRBJ2-1, with TRBD2 matching over 11 bases. Losses at the gene ends were 2 bases for V and 8 bases for J; bases not matched to a gene: 6. Germline assignment: CDR1 SGDLS and CDR2 YYNGEE. The CDR3 is 15 amino acids.